This passage covers 28 T cell receptor beta chains from one sample sequenced in a study of T cell changes during pregnancy in multiple sclerosis (dated by TCRdb to between 2018 and 2021). The method behind the library was the immunoSEQ multiplex PCR assay. Here the immuneACCESS table is served through TCRdb, limited to in-frame sequences with V and J called. Missing clones are a known gap in these copies; in checked studies unresolved V genes cover under half, and the rest lacks a known reason. The sample table contains around 40,000 clones; only one count was recorded for around 90% of them. Together, the top ten hold around 0.73% of the sample. The material was CD4+ T cells from peripheral blood mononuclear cells, obtained in the third trimester of pregnancy. The source is a female donor with multiple sclerosis, enrolled in a pregnancy study.

The V gene is TRBV5-4, the J gene TRBJ2-3; D might be TRBD2 (5 bases). Germline V lookup: CDR1 SGHNT, CDR2 YYREEE (reference sequence). V was cut by 4 bases and J by 0 bases, with 12 bases left in between. The CDR3 is 15 amino acids. This CDR3 reads CASSVRRPSTDTQYF. CDR3 nucleotides: TGTGCCAGCAGCGTACGGAGGCCTAGCACAGATACGCAGTATTTT.

The V call is TRBV18, the J call TRBJ2-2, with 13 positions matching TRBD2. The CDR3 runs 17 residues. Germline V gene data show CDR1 as KGHSH and CDR2 as LQKENI. J gave up 8 bases and V 5 bases, and 11 bases lay outside the gene matches. CDR3 sequence reads: CASSTWTSGSSIGELFF. CDR3 nucleotides: TGTGCCAGCTCAACATGGACTAGCGGGAGCTCGATTGGGGAGCTGTTTTTT.

The chain carries TRBV5-1 and TRBJ1-2; 7 bases match TRBD1. CDR3 length: 14 amino acids. Germline values: CDR1 SGHRS, CDR2 YFSETQ. The V and J ends lost 4 bases and 6 bases, in that order; junction bases with no gene match: 9. For the CDR3, the DNA is TGCGCCAGCAGCACCGGATCAGGGACAGATGGCTACACCTTC. It specifies CASSTGSGTDGYTF.

The V gene is TRBV19, the J gene TRBJ2-6; TRBD1 matches 7 bases. The V and J ends lost 3 bases and 2 bases, in that order; junction bases with no gene match: 10. The CDR3 is 18 residues long. CDR1 LNHDA and CDR2 SQIVND come from the germline V gene (reference sequence). CDR3 nucleotide sequence: TGTGCCAGTAGTATGGGGACAGTCCGCGACCCTGGGGCCAACGTCCTGACTTTC. It translates to CASSMGTVRDPGANVLTF.

The chain joins TRBV19 to TRBJ1-4; tentatively, D is TRBD1 (5 bases). The length of the CDR3 is 15 residues. CDR1 LNHDA and CDR2 SQIVND come from the germline V gene (reference sequence). With 3 bases removed from V and 3 bases from J, the gap between germline ends came to 11 bases. CDR3 region: CASSIRVSANEKLFF. The CDR3, as DNA: TGTGCCAGTAGTATCAGGGTATCAGCTAATGAAAAACTGTTTTTT.

A few counts support this clone. CDR3 sequence: CASGRTMNTEAFF. CDR3 nucleotides: TGTGCCTCCGGGAGGACCATGAACACTGAAGCTTTCTTT. The rearrangement links TRBV10-3 to TRBJ1-1; no definite D call. The CDR3 runs 13 residues. CDR1 and CDR2 from the germline V gene are ENHRY and SYGVKD. The germline V and J ends were trimmed by 11 bases and 0 bases, with 13 bases remaining between them.

CDR3 sequence reads: CASSRTGTPLETQYF. As DNA, the CDR3 is TGTGCCAGCAGCAGGACCGGGACTCCTCTTGAGACCCAGTACTTC. The chain couples TRBV9 to TRBJ2-5; weak D call: TRBD2 (6 bases). The CDR3 runs 15 residues. Looked up from germline, CDR1 is SGDLS and CDR2 is YYNGEE. V lost 4 bases and J 5 bases, leaving 18 bases between the germline ends.

In DNA, the CDR3 is TGTGCCTGGAAAAGGGGGCCGAACACTGAAGCTTTCTTT. Protein sequence: CAWKRGPNTEAFF. The chain has TRBV30 and TRBJ1-1, with 7 bases lining up with TRBD1. The CDR3 has 13 amino acids. The junction had 3 bases not matched to a gene; V was cut back by 4 bases and J by 1 base. Germline CDR1 and CDR2: GTSNPN and SVGIG (reference sequence).

V and J are TRBV18 and TRBJ1-1; D gene ambiguous. This CDR3 has 12 amino acids. Germline CDR1 KGHSH, CDR2 LQKENI. Trimming cost V 5 bases and J 10 bases, with 14 bases left between them. Here the CDR3 DNA reads TGTGCCAGCTCAAAGGTGCGGGAAGTAGCTTTCTTT. This sequence encodes CASSKVREVAFF.

In this sample, this clone turned up once. The rearrangement joins TRBV28 to TRBJ2-1; D might be TRBD2 (6 bases). CDR1 is MDHEN and CDR2 is SYDVKM in the germline V gene. The CDR3 covers 16 residues. V was cut by 4 bases and J by 4 bases, with 17 bases left in between. The CDR3 protein is CASSWVTSGYYNEQFF. CDR3 sequence (DNA): TGTGCCAGCAGTTGGGTCACGAGCGGGTATTACAATGAGCAGTTCTTC. Full variable domain (outside the CDR3, taken from reference TRBV28 and TRBJ2-1): DVKVTQSSRYLVKRTGEKVFLECVQDMDHENMFWYRQDPGLGLRLIYFSYDVKMKEKGDIPEGYSVSREKKERFSLILESASTNQTSMYLCASSWVTSGYYNEQFFGPGTRLTVL.

V gene TRBV11-2 combines with J gene TRBJ2-3, with D maybe TRBD2 (7 bases). Germline CDR1 SGHAT, CDR2 FQNNGV. The CDR3 has 14 amino acids. V was cut by 5 bases and J by 5 bases, with 14 bases left in between. The CDR3: CASSPRGGQDTQYF. CDR3 sequence (DNA): TGTGCCAGCAGCCCTAGGGGGGGGCAAGATACGCAGTATTTT.

The chain is built from TRBV18 and TRBJ2-3, with 7 bases aligning to TRBD2. After removal of 0 bases from V and 1 base from J, the junction contained 4 bases not matched to a gene. From germline, CDR1 is KGHSH and CDR2 LQKENI. This CDR3 spans 16 amino acids. The DNA of the CDR3 is TGTGCCAGCTCACCACCGTATCTAGCGGGCACAGATACGCAGTATTTT. Protein sequence: CASSPPYLAGTDTQYF.

This chain links TRBV15 with TRBJ2-3; 7 nucleotides line up with TRBD1. The ends lost 8 bases at V and 6 bases at J; junction bases unmatched: 5. CDR1 is LNHNV and CDR2 is YYDKDF in the germline V gene (reference sequence). There are 12 residues in the CDR3. The CDR3: CATGQVWDTQYF. The CDR3 DNA is TGTGCCACCGGACAGGTGTGGGATACGCAGTATTTT.

The J gene is TRBJ2-7, the V gene TRBV9; no definite D call. CDR1 is SGDLS, CDR2 YYNGEE, per germline. Trimming took 0 bases from V and 2 from J, leaving 15 bases between them. This CDR3 is built from 16 residues. The CDR3 nucleotides are TGTGCCAGCAGCGTAGGCGGCGCGTTCTCCACCTACGAGCAGTACTTC. Its translation: CASSVGGAFSTYEQYF.

The J gene is TRBJ1-4, the V gene TRBV30; D is ambiguous. The CDR3 runs 15 residues. The germline V gene has CDR1 GTSNPN and CDR2 SVGIG (reference sequence). V lost 0 bases and J 4 bases, leaving 12 bases between the germline ends. Here the CDR3 DNA reads TGTGCCTGGAGTGTCCCAGGCGTGGGTAATGAAAAACTGTTTTTT. Translated: CAWSVPGVGNEKLFF.

Turning to this clone: Within the sample, other DNA sequences also encode this same CDR3. The chain recombines TRBV18 with TRBJ1-2, with D possibly matching TRBD1 (6 bases). V lost 6 bases and J lost 0, with 14 bases in between. The CDR3 totals 15 residues. Per the germline V gene, CDR1 is KGHSH and CDR2 is LQKENI. The chain's CDR3 is CASSQEQGSNYGYTF. The CDR3 DNA reads TGTGCCAGCTCTCAAGAACAGGGATCTAACTATGGCTACACCTTC.

The chain joins TRBV5-1 to TRBJ2-2, with D possibly matching TRBD1 (6 bases). CDR1 is SGHRS and CDR2 is YFSETQ in the germline V gene. V was pared by 4 bases and J by 5 bases, with 12 bases between. The CDR3 totals 14 residues. CDR3 in amino acids: CASSRGQITGELFF. The DNA for the CDR3 is TGCGCCAGCAGCCGTGGACAGATAACCGGGGAGCTGTTTTTT.

The V call is TRBV18, the J call TRBJ1-5; 7 nucleotides line up with TRBD1. Looked up from germline, CDR1 is KGHSH and CDR2 is LQKENI. This CDR3 spans 16 amino acids. V shed 2 bases and J 0 bases; nucleotides not matched to a gene: 4. This CDR3 is CASSPGQDPSNQPQHF. In nucleotides, the CDR3 is TGTGCCAGCTCACCAGGACAGGACCCTAGCAATCAGCCCCAGCATTTT.

The chain uses TRBV15 and TRBJ2-1; D may be TRBD2 (5 bases). The germline V gene has CDR1 LNHNV and CDR2 YYDKDF (reference sequence). Trimming pared 0 bases from V and 6 bases from J, leaving 18 bases between. This CDR3 has 17 residues. The CDR3 here is CATSRDGSSSVFNEQFF. As DNA, the CDR3 is TGTGCCACCAGCAGAGATGGTTCGAGTAGCGTGTTCAATGAGCAGTTCTTC.

The rearrangement links TRBV5-1 to TRBJ2-3; maybe TRBD1 (6 bases). The CDR3 runs 15 residues. V was clipped by 4 bases and J by 5 bases, with 17 bases between them. Germline V CDR1 and CDR2: SGHRS, YFSETQ. CDR3 protein: CASSITGISGDTQYF. The CDR3 nucleotides read TGCGCCAGCAGCATTACAGGGATTTCGGGAGATACGCAGTATTTT. Drawing the rest from reference TRBV5-1 and TRBJ2-3, the complete variable domain is KAGVTQTPRYLIKTRGQQVTLSCSPISGHRSVSWYQQTPGQGLQFLFEYFSETQRNKGNFPGRFSGRQFSNSRSEMNVSTLELGDSALYLCASSITGISGDTQYFGPGTRLTVL.

The chain has TRBV2 and TRBJ2-2; 10 bases are a match to TRBD1. V trimming: 6 bases; J trimming: 10 bases; junction bases outside the gene matches: 5. This CDR3 contains 13 residues. Per the germline V gene, CDR1 is SNHLY and CDR2 is FYNNEI. CDR3 region: CASRGTGAKELFF. CDR3 DNA: TGTGCCAGCAGGGGGACAGGGGCGAAGGAGCTGTTTTTT.

The genes are TRBV6-4 and TRBJ2-1, with D possibly matching TRBD1 (6 bases). Germline-derived CDR1 and CDR2 are MRHNA and SNTAGT. The CDR3 runs to 14 residues. The germline V and J ends were trimmed by 3 bases and 12 bases, with 18 bases remaining between them. The CDR3 is CASSEESQGLRQFF. CDR3 nucleotides: TGTGCCAGCAGTGAGGAAAGTCAGGGGTTGAGGCAGTTCTTC.

This clone was detected only a few times. J is TRBJ1-2 and V is TRBV5-4; no clear D. With 3 bases removed from V and 8 bases from J, the gap between germline ends came to 14 bases. The CDR3 is made up of 13 amino acids. CDR1 and CDR2 from the germline V gene are SGHNT and YYREEE (reference sequence). The CDR3 spells CASSWNEGRGYTF. The CDR3 DNA follows: TGTGCCAGCAGCTGGAATGAGGGTCGGGGCTACACCTTC. Full variable domain (rest looked up from reference TRBV5-4 and TRBJ1-2): ETGVTQSPTHLIKTRGQQVTLRCSSQSGHNTVSWYQQALGQGPQFIFQYYREEENGRGNFPPRFSGLQFPNYSSELNVNALELDDSALYLCASSWNEGRGYTFGSGTRLTVV.

The gene calls are TRBV5-1 and TRBJ2-1, with 8 positions matching TRBD2. V was pared by 0 bases and J by 4 bases, with 9 bases of the junction left unmatched. Germline-derived CDR1 and CDR2 are SGHRS and YFSETQ. The CDR3 runs 17 residues. The CDR3 nucleotides read TGCGCCAGCAGCTTGGGGGGTCGGGGGACTAGTTACAATGAGCAGTTCTTC. Its protein product is CASSLGGRGTSYNEQFF.

The gene calls are TRBV10-1 and TRBJ2-3; 7 positions agree with TRBD2. V was pared by 7 bases and J by 4 bases, with 5 bases of the junction left unmatched. CDR3 length: 13 amino acids. In germline, CDR1 is WNHNN, CDR2 SYGVQD (reference sequence). The CDR3 loop is CASNGGRADTQYF. CDR3 nucleotides: TGCGCCAGCAACGGAGGGAGGGCAGATACGCAGTATTTT.

The J gene is TRBJ2-1, the V gene TRBV30; D is ambiguous. Germline values: CDR1 GTSNPN, CDR2 SVGIG (reference sequence). This CDR3 comprises 12 residues. In nucleotides, the CDR3 is TGTGCTTACCGACTTCAGTGGAATGAGCAGTTCTTC. Translated: CAYRLQWNEQFF.

The chain is built from TRBV6-1 and TRBJ2-3, with TRBD1 matching 10 bases. The CDR3 covers 14 residues. The V segment lost 8 bases and the J segment 2 bases; nucleotides outside the gene matches: 4. Germline CDR1 and CDR2: MNHNS and SASEGT. The DNA of the CDR3 is TGTGCCAGCGTGGACAGGGGGTTCACAGATACGCAGTATTTT. The encoded protein is CASVDRGFTDTQYF.

The genes are TRBV28 and TRBJ2-7, with 8 bases identical to TRBD1. Germline CDR1 MDHEN, CDR2 SYDVKM. The CDR3 has 12 residues. Germline trimming cut 3 bases from V and 8 bases from J; bases unmatched to any gene: 3. The CDR3 nucleotides read TGTGCCAGCAGTTTGGACAGGGTCAAGCAGTACTTC. Its translation is CASSLDRVKQYF.